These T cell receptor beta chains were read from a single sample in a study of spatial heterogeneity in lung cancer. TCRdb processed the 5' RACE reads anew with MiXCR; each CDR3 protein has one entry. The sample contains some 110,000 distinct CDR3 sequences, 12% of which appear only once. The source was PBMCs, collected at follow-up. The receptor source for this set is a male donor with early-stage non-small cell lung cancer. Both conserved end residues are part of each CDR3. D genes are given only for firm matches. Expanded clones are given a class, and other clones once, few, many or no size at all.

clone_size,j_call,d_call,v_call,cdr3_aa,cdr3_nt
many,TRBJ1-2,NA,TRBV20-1,CSAEDRTNYGYTF,TGCAGTGCTGAAGACAGGACTAACTATGGCTACACCTTC
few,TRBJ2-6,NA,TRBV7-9,CASSYLRGPGANVLTF,TGTGCCAGCAGCTACCTGAGAGGGCCTGGGGCCAACGTCCTGACTTTC
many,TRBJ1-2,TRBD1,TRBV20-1,CSARTGPNYGYTF,TGCAGTGCTCGGACAGGTCCTAACTATGGCTACACCTTC
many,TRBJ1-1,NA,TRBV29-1,CSVEGRMNTEAFF,TGCAGCGTTGAAGGGCGCATGAACACTGAAGCTTTCTTT
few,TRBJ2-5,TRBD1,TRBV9,CASSTRQGSRETQYF,TGTGCCAGCAGCACCAGACAGGGGAGCCGAGAGACCCAGTACTTC
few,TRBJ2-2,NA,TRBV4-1,CASSQRVPGELFF,TGCGCCAGCAGCCAAAGGGTGCCCGGGGAGCTGTTTTTT
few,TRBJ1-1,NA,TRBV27,CASRLQGIMNTEAFF,TGTGCCAGCAGATTACAGGGCATAATGAACACTGAAGCTTTCTTT
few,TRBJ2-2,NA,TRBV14,CASSQVSDTGELFF,TGTGCCAGCAGCCAAGTCTCGGACACCGGGGAGCTGTTTTTT
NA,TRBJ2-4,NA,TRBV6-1,CASSGPGTSFPNIQYF,TGTGCCAGCAGTGGTCCCGGGACATCCTTCCCCAACATTCAGTACTTC
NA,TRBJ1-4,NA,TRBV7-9,CASSLRGTATNEKLFF,TGTGCCAGCAGCTTAAGGGGGACTGCAACTAATGAAAAACTGTTTTTT
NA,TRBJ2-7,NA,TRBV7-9,CASSPELSEQYF,TGTGCCAGCAGCCCTGAATTATCCGAGCAGTACTTC
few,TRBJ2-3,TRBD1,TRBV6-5,CASSYGRGTDTQYF,TGTGCCAGCAGTTATGGCAGGGGGACAGATACGCAGTATTTT
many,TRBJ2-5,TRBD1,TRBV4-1,CASSLDRVRETQYF,TGCGCCAGCAGCCTGGACAGGGTTCGGGAGACCCAGTACTTC
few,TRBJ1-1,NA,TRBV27,CASSFLTSLRGEGEAFF,TGTGCCAGCAGTTTCCTTACTTCTCTTAGGGGGGAGGGTGAAGCTTTCTTT
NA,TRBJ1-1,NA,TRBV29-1,CSVGGEAFF,TGCAGCGTAGGGGGGGAAGCTTTCTTT
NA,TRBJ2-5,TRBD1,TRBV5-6,CASSLTGGSETQYF,TGTGCCAGCAGCCTGACAGGGGGCAGTGAGACCCAGTACTTC
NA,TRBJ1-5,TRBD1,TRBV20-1,CSAFDRGGYDQPQHF,TGCAGTGCTTTTGACAGGGGAGGATATGATCAGCCCCAGCATTTT
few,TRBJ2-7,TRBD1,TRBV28,CASSFLLYRGSRYEQYF,TGTGCCAGCAGTTTCCTCCTTTACAGGGGGTCCCGCTACGAGCAGTACTTC
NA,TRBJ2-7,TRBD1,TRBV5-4,CASSPGTGVVYEQYF,TGTGCCAGCAGCCCCGGGACAGGGGTCGTCTACGAGCAGTACTTC
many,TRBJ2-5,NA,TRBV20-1,CSARTSQETQYF,TGCAGTGCTAGGACTAGCCAAGAGACCCAGTACTTC
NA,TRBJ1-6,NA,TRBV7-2,CASSLVRERPLHF,TGTGCCAGCAGCTTAGTAAGGGAGCGGCCCCTCCACTTT
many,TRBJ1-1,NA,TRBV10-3,CAIKHRAADNDAFF,TGTGCCATAAAACACAGGGCGGCCGACAATGATGCTTTCTTT
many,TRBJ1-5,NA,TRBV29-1,CSVRQYNQPQHF,TGCAGCGTAAGACAGTACAATCAGCCCCAGCATTTT
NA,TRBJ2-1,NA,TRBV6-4,CASSADYMGRNEQFF,TGTGCCAGCAGTGCGGACTATATGGGACGGAATGAGCAGTTCTTC
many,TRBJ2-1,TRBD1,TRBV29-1,CSLQGQGDRYEQFF,TGCAGCCTACAGGGACAGGGGGATCGATATGAGCAGTTCTTC
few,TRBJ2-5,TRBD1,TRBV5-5,CASSPLPGQSRETQYF,TGTGCCAGCAGCCCCCTACCGGGACAGTCAAGGGAGACCCAGTACTTC
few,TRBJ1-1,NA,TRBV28,CAITRGNTNTEAFF,TGTGCCATCACGCGGGGGAATACGAACACTGAAGCTTTCTTT
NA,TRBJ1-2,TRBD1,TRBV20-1,CSAVRAGGDSYGYTF,TGCAGTGCTGTGAGAGCAGGGGGCGACTCCTATGGCTACACCTTC
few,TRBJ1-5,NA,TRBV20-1,CSARRSGRGSNQPQHF,TGCAGTGCTCGTCGTTCGGGGAGGGGAAGCAATCAGCCCCAGCATTTT
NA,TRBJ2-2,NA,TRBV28,CASTLEAGRNTGELFF,TGTGCCAGCACCTTGGAGGCGGGCAGGAACACCGGGGAGCTGTTTTTT
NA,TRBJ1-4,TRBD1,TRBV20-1,CSASTGAGRLNEKLFF,TGCAGTGCTTCAACAGGGGCGGGGAGGCTTAATGAAAAACTGTTTTTT
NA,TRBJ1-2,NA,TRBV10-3,CAISEPGNYGYTF,TGTGCCATCAGTGAGCCTGGTAACTATGGCTACACCTTC
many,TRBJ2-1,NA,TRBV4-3,CASSQEGGNEQFF,TGCGCCAGCAGCCAAGAAGGGGGCAATGAGCAGTTCTTC
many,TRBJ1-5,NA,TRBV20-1,CSAREGSSNQPQHF,TGCAGTGCTAGAGAAGGGAGTTCCAATCAGCCCCAGCATTTT
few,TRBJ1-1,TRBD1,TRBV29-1,CSAHPRGGAGNTEAFF,TGCAGCGCTCACCCCAGGGGGGGGGCGGGGAACACTGAAGCTTTCTTT
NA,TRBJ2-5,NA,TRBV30,CAWSSRQTQETQYF,TGTGCCTGGAGCTCTAGACAGACCCAAGAGACCCAGTACTTC
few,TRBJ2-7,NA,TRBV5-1,CASSLTGAAYEQYF,TGCGCCAGCAGCTTGACGGGGGCGGCCTACGAGCAGTACTTC
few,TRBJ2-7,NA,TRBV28,CASNPDLLREQYF,TGTGCCAGCAATCCGGACTTACTCCGGGAGCAGTACTTC
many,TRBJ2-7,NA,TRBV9,CASSVDTRSSYEQYF,TGTGCCAGCAGCGTAGATACCCGAAGCTCCTACGAGCAGTACTTC
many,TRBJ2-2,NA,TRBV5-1,CASSLEGRKNTGELFF,TGCGCCAGCAGCTTGGAGGGCCGGAAGAACACCGGGGAGCTGTTTTTT